The 27 T cell receptor beta chains listed next were all sequenced from one sample in a study of T cell responses to AZD1222 COVID-19 vaccine. Only in-frame clones appear in the TCRdb table, and some are missing; sequencing was by immunoSEQ multiplex PCR. The sample contains 68,000 or so clones, 80% to 85% of which appear only once. This sample comprised peripheral blood, obtained on day 0 of AZD1222 vaccination. The origin of the receptors is an adult in good health.

The J gene is TRBJ2-4, the V gene TRBV5-8; TRBD1 is a possible D gene (6 bases). From germline, CDR1 is SGHTS and CDR2 YDEGEE. There are 15 residues in the CDR3. V was trimmed by 4 bases and J by 1 base, leaving 12 bases between them. The CDR3 region is CASSTRTGAKNIQYF. In DNA, the CDR3 is TGTGCCAGCAGCACTCGTACAGGGGCCAAAAACATTCAGTACTTC. Complete variable domain (other parts from reference TRBV5-8 and TRBJ2-4): EAGVTQSPTHLIKTRGQQATLRCSPISGHTSVYWYQQALGLGLQFLLWYDEGEERNRGNFPPRFSGRQFPNYSSELNVNALELEDSALYLCASSTRTGAKNIQYFGAGTRLSVL.

The chain carries TRBV6-4 and TRBJ2-3; the D gene could be TRBD1 or TRBD2 (5 bases each). V dropped 3 bases and J dropped 3 bases, with 10 bases sitting between them. CDR3 length: 14 residues. The germline CDR1 and CDR2 sequences are MRHNA and SNTAGT. This chain's CDR3 is CASSDGGGTDTQYF. CDR3 sequence (DNA): TGTGCCAGCAGTGATGGGGGTGGGACAGATACGCAGTATTTT.

The gene calls are TRBV7-9 and TRBJ2-7; no reliable D call. CDR1 SEHNR and CDR2 FQNEAQ come from the germline V gene (reference sequence). V dropped 3 bases and J dropped 2 bases, with 8 bases sitting between them. There are 13 residues in the CDR3. The CDR3 protein is CASSLSRPYEQYF. As DNA, the CDR3 is TGTGCCAGCAGCTTGAGTAGACCCTACGAGCAGTACTTC.

The V call is TRBV3-1 (or the pseudogene TRBV3-2), the J call TRBJ2-3; weak D call: TRBD1 (5 bases). The germline V and J ends were trimmed by 2 bases and 15 bases, with 18 bases remaining between them. CDR3 length: 13 residues. CDR1 LGHDT and CDR2 YNNKEL come from the germline V gene (reference sequence). The CDR3 loop reads CASSQPSGQGQYF. The CDR3 region has the DNA TGTGCCAGCAGCCAACCTTCCGGACAAGGGCAATATTTT.

V gene TRBV5-1 combines with J gene TRBJ1-1; D is uncertain. The germline V gene encodes CDR1 SGHRS and CDR2 YFSETQ. V was pared by 5 bases and J by 0 bases, with 11 bases between. This CDR3 contains 14 residues. The CDR3 here is CASSVAALNTEAFF. CDR3 DNA: TGCGCCAGCAGTGTCGCGGCCTTGAACACTGAAGCTTTCTTT.

In this sample, this clone turned up a few times. This chain joins TRBV28 and TRBJ1-5; D is undetermined. CDR3 length: 15 residues. The germline gives CDR1 MDHEN, CDR2 SYDVKM. V was shortened by 6 bases and J by 0 bases, with 12 bases between the two germline ends. CDR3 sequence reads: CASRYGGYSNQPQHF. In DNA form, the CDR3 reads TGTGCCAGCAGGTACGGAGGGTATAGCAATCAGCCCCAGCATTTT.

This chain uses TRBV5-4 with TRBJ1-2; tentatively, D is TRBD1 (5 bases). The CDR3 loop spans 14 amino acids. V was cut by 2 bases and J by 2 bases, with 10 bases left in between. Germline CDR1 SGHNT, CDR2 YYREEE (reference sequence). The CDR3: CASSFEGLNYGYTF. In DNA, the CDR3 is TGTGCCAGCAGCTTCGAGGGGTTAAACTATGGCTACACCTTC.

The rearrangement uses TRBV6-2 or TRBV6-3 and TRBJ1-5; TRBD1 might be the D (6 bases). The germline V gene encodes CDR1 MNHEY and CDR2 SVGEGT. The CDR3 has 15 residues. V lost 6 bases, J lost 4 bases, and 16 bases lay in between. The CDR3 nucleotides are TGTGCCAGCAGCCACGCTGGGGGCTCAAATCAGCCCCAGCATTTT. Amino acids: CASSHAGGSNQPQHF.

V usage is TRBV19 and J usage is TRBJ2-2, with no clear D. Germline V lookup: CDR1 LNHDA, CDR2 SQIVND (reference sequence). The CDR3 runs 13 residues. Trimming cost V 8 bases and J 3 bases, with 10 bases left between them. The CDR3 loop reads CASSRPDTGELFF. The CDR3 DNA follows: TGTGCCAGTTCCCGTCCGGACACCGGGGAGCTGTTTTTT.

The genes are TRBV7-9 and TRBJ1-5, with D possibly being TRBD1 (5 bases). CDR3 length: 14 residues. Trimming took 1 base from V and 7 from J, leaving 11 bases between them. Germline lookup yields CDR1 SEHNR and CDR2 FQNEAQ (reference sequence). The CDR3 protein is CASSLVGDGQPQHF. CDR3 sequence (DNA): TGTGCCAGCAGCTTAGTAGGGGACGGGCAGCCCCAGCATTTT.

V and J are TRBV7-9 and TRBJ2-1; 7 positions agree with TRBD1. The J segment lost 3 bases and the V segment lost 1 base, leaving 6 bases of the junction unmatched. Germline CDR1 and CDR2: SEHNR and FQNEAQ (reference sequence). CDR3 length equals 16 residues. CDR3 in DNA: TGTGCCAGCAGCTTAGGGGACAGCGACCGCTACAATGAGCAGTTCTTC. Its protein product is CASSLGDSDRYNEQFF.

The chain joins TRBV7-2 to TRBJ2-7; the D gene could be TRBD1 or TRBD2 (5 bases each). The CDR3 covers 14 residues. Germline V gene data show CDR1 as SGHTA and CDR2 as FQGNSA. The V end was cut by 2 bases, the J end by 2 bases, with 10 bases between. CDR3 DNA sequence: TGTGCCAGCAGCTTATTTGGGGGTACCTACGAGCAGTACTTC. This encodes CASSLFGGTYEQYF. Together with reference TRBV7-2 and TRBJ2-7, the CDR3 gives the full variable domain: GAGVSQSPSNKVTEKGKDVELRCDPISGHTALYWYRQSLGQGLEFLIYFQGNSAPDKSGLPSDRFSAERTGGSVSTLTIQRTQQEDSAVYLCASSLFGGTYEQYFGPGTRLTVT.

The genes are TRBV6-5 and TRBJ1-3; the match to TRBD1 covers 7 bases. This CDR3 spans 14 amino acids. Per germline, CDR1 MNHEY and CDR2 SVGAGI. V shed 8 bases and J 8 bases; nucleotides not matched to a gene: 12. The CDR3 protein is CASSRQGSTDTIYF. The CDR3 DNA reads TGTGCCAGCTCCCGACAGGGCTCCACGGACACCATATATTTT.

The gene calls are TRBV15 and TRBJ1-5; no firm D call. V was trimmed by 2 bases and J by 2 bases, leaving 16 bases between them. Looked up from germline, CDR1 is LNHNV and CDR2 is YYDKDF (reference sequence). CDR3 length: 17 residues. The DNA of the CDR3 is TGTGCCACCAGCAGAATGTTAACACCTCTTGGCAATCAGCCCCAGCATTTT. Its translation is CATSRMLTPLGNQPQHF.

The chain has TRBV5-8 and TRBJ1-6, with a possible D match to TRBD1 (5 bases). Trimming shortened V by 4 bases and J by 17 bases, and 19 bases separated the two germline ends. The CDR3 is made up of 13 amino acids. Looked up from germline, CDR1 is SGHTS and CDR2 is YDEGEE. The CDR3 DNA sequence: TGTGCCAGCAGCCTCCTCGGGGCTCTCTGGGTCCACTTT. Amino acid sequence: CASSLLGALWVHF.

This rearrangement joins TRBV9 to TRBJ1-3; 8 bases agree with TRBD1. Germline lookup yields CDR1 SGDLS and CDR2 YYNGEE. V lost 4 bases to trimming and J lost 0 bases; unmatched junction nucleotides: 3. This CDR3 region has 15 residues. CDR3: CASSLGQGSGNTIYF. In DNA, the CDR3 is TGTGCCAGCAGCTTAGGACAGGGCTCTGGAAACACCATATATTTT.

This clone was observed a single time. The V gene is TRBV5-3, the J gene TRBJ2-2; D not certain. TRBV5-3 is treated as an ORF (open reading frame) with a function not yet certain. The CDR3 runs to 16 residues. The germline V and J ends were trimmed by 3 bases and 3 bases, with 15 bases remaining between them. CDR3 sequence (DNA): TGTGCCAGAAGCTCAAAAGACGGGCAGGACACCGGGGAGCTGTTTTTT. This translates into CARSSKDGQDTGELFF.

V is TRBV28 and J is TRBJ1-5; 7 bases align to TRBD1. Trimming cost V 7 bases and J 6 bases; bases outside gene matches: 12. In germline, CDR1 is MDHEN, CDR2 SYDVKM. There are 15 residues in the CDR3. The DNA of the CDR3 is TGTGCCAGCATCACTGGACAGGTCGTCGGTCAGCCCCAGCATTTT. Amino acid sequence: CASITGQVVGQPQHF. The full variable domain, with the rest looked up from reference TRBV28 and TRBJ1-5, is DVKVTQSSRYLVKRTGEKVFLECVQDMDHENMFWYRQDPGLGLRLIYFSYDVKMKEKGDIPEGYSVSREKKERFSLILESASTNQTSMYLCASITGQVVGQPQHFGDGTRLSIL.

This clone was detected only once. The chain has TRBV9 and TRBJ1-2; D gene ambiguous. The CDR3 is 14 residues long. Trimming removed 0 bases from V and 6 bases from J, with 12 bases in between. Germline V gives CDR1 SGDLS, CDR2 YYNGEE. Here the CDR3 DNA reads TGTGCCAGCAGCGTAGCATCTTTGAGGGATGGCTACACCTTC. Translation gives CASSVASLRDGYTF.

The chain links TRBV12-3 or TRBV12-4 to TRBJ1-3, with unresolved D. The CDR3 extends over 13 amino acids. Trimming stripped 3 bases from V and 2 bases from J, with 5 bases between. The CDR3: CASSFRAGNTIYF. The CDR3 DNA reads as TGTGCCAGCAGTTTCAGAGCTGGAAACACCATATATTTT.

V is TRBV27 and J is TRBJ1-1, with D unclear. CDR3 size: 14 residues. The germline V gene encodes CDR1 MNHEY and CDR2 SMNVEV (reference sequence). Trimming cost V 3 bases and J 0 bases, with 8 bases left between them. CDR3 in amino acids: CASSFGQLNTEAFF. In DNA form, the CDR3 reads TGTGCCAGCAGTTTCGGGCAGCTGAACACTGAAGCTTTCTTT.

V and J are TRBV12-3 or TRBV12-4 and TRBJ1-2, with D possibly matching TRBD1 (5 bases). V lost 2 bases and J lost 8, with 12 bases in between. The CDR3 contains 13 residues. Here the CDR3 reads CASSLQGVKGYTF. As DNA, the CDR3 is TGTGCCAGCAGTTTACAGGGAGTTAAGGGCTACACCTTC.

The J gene is TRBJ2-5, the V gene TRBV12-5; D is tentatively TRBD1 or TRBD2 (5 bases each). This CDR3 has 13 residues. V was pared by 5 bases and J by 1 base, with 8 bases between. Looked up from germline, CDR1 is LGHNT and CDR2 is FRNRAP. In DNA, the CDR3 is TGTGCTAGTGGTGGGGGAATCCAAGAGACCCAGTACTTC. It codes for CASGGGIQETQYF. The full variable domain, with the rest looked up from reference TRBV12-5 and TRBJ2-5, is DARVTQTPRHKVTEMGQEVTMRCQPILGHNTVFWYRQTMMQGLELLAYFRNRAPLDDSGMPKDRFSAEMPDATLATLKIQPSEPRDSAVYFCASGGGIQETQYFGPGTRLLVL.

The chain joins TRBV4-3 to TRBJ1-2, with D hard to call. Trimming took off 2 bases at V and 3 bases at J, with 7 bases between the two ends. The germline gives CDR1 LGHNA, CDR2 YSLEER. The CDR3 extends over 13 amino acids. The CDR3 loop reads CASSQYGDYGYTF. The DNA of the CDR3 is TGCGCCAGCAGCCAATACGGGGACTATGGCTACACCTTC.

The chain carries TRBV3-1 (or the pseudogene TRBV3-2) and TRBJ1-1; the D gene is possibly TRBD1 (5 bases). Trimming left V 2 bases short and J 4 bases short, with 8 bases between. Per germline, CDR1 LGHDT and CDR2 YNNKEL (reference sequence). CDR3 length equals 13 residues. The CDR3 nucleotides read TGTGCCAGCAGCCAACCCCAGGGCACTGAAGCTTTCTTT. As protein: CASSQPQGTEAFF.

The chain uses TRBV5-1 and TRBJ2-5; D not certain. CDR3 length: 14 residues. The germline V gene encodes CDR1 SGHRS and CDR2 YFSETQ. Trimming removed 1 base at V and 1 base at J, with 8 bases between. The CDR3 region has the DNA TGCGCCAGCAGCTTGTTCCGAGTCCAAGAGACCCAGTACTTC. The encoded protein is CASSLFRVQETQYF.

J is TRBJ2-4 and V is TRBV27, with 8 bases matching TRBD2. Germline V lookup: CDR1 MNHEY, CDR2 SMNVEV (reference sequence). The CDR3 runs 15 residues. V gave up 7 bases and J gave up 11 bases; unmatched junction bases: 16. CDR3 DNA: TGTGCCAGCAAGACACTAGCGGCCCCGCAAAGCGTTCAGTACTTC. This encodes CASKTLAAPQSVQYF.